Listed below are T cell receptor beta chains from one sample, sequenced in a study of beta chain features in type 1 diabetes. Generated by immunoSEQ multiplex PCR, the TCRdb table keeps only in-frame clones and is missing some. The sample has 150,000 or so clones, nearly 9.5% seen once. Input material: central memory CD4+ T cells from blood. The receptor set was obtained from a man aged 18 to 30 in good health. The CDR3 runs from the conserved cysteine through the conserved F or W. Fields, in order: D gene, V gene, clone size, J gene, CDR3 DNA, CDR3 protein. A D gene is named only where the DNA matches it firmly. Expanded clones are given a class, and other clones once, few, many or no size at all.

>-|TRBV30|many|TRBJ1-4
TGTGCCTGGGACGGAGGGGAAAAACTGTTTTTT
CAWDGGEKLFF
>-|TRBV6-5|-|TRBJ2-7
TGTGCCAGCGCCCGGGAAGGGTACTACGAGCAGTACTTC
CASAREGYYEQYF
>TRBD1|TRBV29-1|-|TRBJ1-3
TGCAGCGTTGAATCGGACAGGGATGGAAACACCATATATTTT
CSVESDRDGNTIYF
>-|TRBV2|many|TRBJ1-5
TGTGCCAGCAGCGCCTACTCGGGCCAGGGCTATAGCAATCAGCCCCAGCATTTT
CASSAYSGQGYSNQPQHF
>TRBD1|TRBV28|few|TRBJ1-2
TGTGCCAGCAGGCGCACAGGGGAATTCGGCTACACCTTC
CASRRTGEFGYTF
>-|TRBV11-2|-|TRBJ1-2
TGTGCCAGCTCCCTCGTTGCACAGGGTAACTATGGCTACACCTTC
CASSLVAQGNYGYTF
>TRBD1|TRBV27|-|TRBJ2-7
TGTGCCAGCAGTTTGAAAGTAGACAGGGGAACGGTGCAGTACTTC
CASSLKVDRGTVQYF
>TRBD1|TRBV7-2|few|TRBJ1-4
TGTGCCAGCAGCGCAGTACAGGGGGGAAATGAAAAACTGTTTTTT
CASSAVQGGNEKLFF
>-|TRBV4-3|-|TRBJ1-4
TGCGCCAGCAGCCAAGATTGGGGGGGGCCCAGAGGTGAAAAACTGTTTTTT
CASSQDWGGPRGEKLFF
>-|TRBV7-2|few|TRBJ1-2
TGTGCCAGCAGCTCTATTGCTGCTAACTATGGCTACACCTTC
CASSSIAANYGYTF
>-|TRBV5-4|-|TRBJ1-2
TGTGCCAGCAGCTTGGATCCGGGTAACTATGGCTACACCTTC
CASSLDPGNYGYTF
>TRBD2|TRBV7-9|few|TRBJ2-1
TGTGCCAGCAGCGCCAGACTAGCGGGGGGAAACAATGAGCAGTTCTTC
CASSARLAGGNNEQFF
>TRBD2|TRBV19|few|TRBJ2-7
TGTGCCAGTAGTGCCCGGGGGGGGATCACCTCCTACGAGCAGTACTTC
CASSARGGITSYEQYF
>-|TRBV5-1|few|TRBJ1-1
TGCGCCAGCAGCTTGTCACGGGTTACTGAAGCTTTCTTT
CASSLSRVTEAFF
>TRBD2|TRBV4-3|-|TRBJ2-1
TGCGCCAGCAGCCTCGGCGGGGGGCGCGGCGGTGAGCAGTTCTTC
CASSLGGGRGGEQFF
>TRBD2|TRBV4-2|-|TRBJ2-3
TGTGCCAGCAGCTCAGCGGGGGGCACAGATACGCAGTATTTT
CASSSAGGTDTQYF
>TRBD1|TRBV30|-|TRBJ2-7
TGTGCCTCCGGGACAGGGGGCCCCGAGCAGTACTTC
CASGTGGPEQYF
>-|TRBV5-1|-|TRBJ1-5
TGCGCCAGCAGCTTGGAGGGGAATAGCAATCAGCCCCAGCATTTT
CASSLEGNSNQPQHF
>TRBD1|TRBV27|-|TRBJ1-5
TGTGCCAGCAGTGCGCGCGACAGGGCCAGTAGCAATCAGCCCCAGCATTTT
CASSARDRASSNQPQHF
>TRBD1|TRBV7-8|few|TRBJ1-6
TGTGCCAGCAGCCAACGGGACAGGGAAAATTCACCCCTCCACTTT
CASSQRDRENSPLHF
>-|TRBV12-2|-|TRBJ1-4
TGTGCAAGTCGCTTATGCGGCAGGGAAGAAAAACTGTTTTTT
CASRLCGREEKLFF
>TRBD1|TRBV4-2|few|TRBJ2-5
TGTGCCAGCAGCCAACGGACAGGGGGGCAAGAGACCCAGTACTTC
CASSQRTGGQETQYF
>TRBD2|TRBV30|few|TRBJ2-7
TGTGCCTGGAGTCCGGGGGGGGCTGTCGAGCAGTACTTC
CAWSPGGAVEQYF
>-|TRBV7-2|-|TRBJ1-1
TGTGCCAGCCAGCGGGGTTTGGACACTGAAGCTTTCTTT
CASQRGLDTEAFF
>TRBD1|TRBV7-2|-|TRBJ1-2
TGTGCCAGCAGCCCTGAGGGACAGCACTATGGCTACACCTTC
CASSPEGQHYGYTF
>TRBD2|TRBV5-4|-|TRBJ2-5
TGTGCCAGCAGCTTGAGACTAGCGGGGAGAGAGACCCAGTACTTC
CASSLRLAGRETQYF
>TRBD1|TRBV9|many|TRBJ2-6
TGTGCCAGCAGCACCGGACAGGGGGCTTCTGGGGCCAACGTCCTGACTTTC
CASSTGQGASGANVLTF
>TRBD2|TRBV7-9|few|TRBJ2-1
TGTGCCAGCAGCTTTTCTAGCGGGGGGTTATCGGGCAATGAGCAGTTCTTC
CASSFSSGGLSGNEQFF
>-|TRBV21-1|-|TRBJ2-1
TGTGCCAGCGGACTTCAACAGGGGAATGAGCAGTTCTTC
CASGLQQGNEQFF
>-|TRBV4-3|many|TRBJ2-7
TGCGCCAGCAGCCGTGGCGGGATGGACTACGAGCAGTACTTC
CASSRGGMDYEQYF
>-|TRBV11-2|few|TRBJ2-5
TGTGCCAGCAGCTTAGAGGCCTTTCAAGAGACCCAGTACTTC
CASSLEAFQETQYF
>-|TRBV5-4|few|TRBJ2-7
TGTGCCAGCAGCTTCCGGGACAACCACGAGCAGTACTTC
CASSFRDNHEQYF
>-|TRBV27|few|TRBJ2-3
TGTGCCAGCAGCCGCGGGGGCCGGAATGGAGCAGATACGCAGTATTTT
CASSRGGRNGADTQYF
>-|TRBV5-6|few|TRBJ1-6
TGTGCCAGCAGCTTATCGCGGTCACCCCTCCACTTT
CASSLSRSPLHF
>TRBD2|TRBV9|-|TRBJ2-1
TGTGCCAGCAGCTTCGGGGGGGCCACGTACAATGAGCAGTTCTTC
CASSFGGATYNEQFF
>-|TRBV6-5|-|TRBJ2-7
TGTGCCAGCAGTTACTCAGCAGGGCCGAATTACGAGCAGTACTTC
CASSYSAGPNYEQYF
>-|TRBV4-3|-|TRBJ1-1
TGCGCCAGCAGCCGGACCAGGGCGTCCACTGAAGCTTTCTTT
CASSRTRASTEAFF
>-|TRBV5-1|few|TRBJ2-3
TGCGCCAGCAGCTTGGGACAAACTCAGGATACGCAGTATTTT
CASSLGQTQDTQYF
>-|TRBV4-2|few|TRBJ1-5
TGTGCCAGCAGCCAAGATCCCGGACAGACTAATCAGCCCCAGCATTTT
CASSQDPGQTNQPQHF
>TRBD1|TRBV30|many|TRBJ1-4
TGTGCCTGGAGCCTCGGGACAGGGGGAGAAAAACTGTTTTTT
CAWSLGTGGEKLFF
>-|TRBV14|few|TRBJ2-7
TGTGCCAGCAGCCCCCAGACAGGGAGGTTGGGGGAGCAGTACTTC
CASSPQTGRLGEQYF